This is a list of T cell receptor beta chains from one sample in a study of cytomegalovirus exposure and HLA in healthy donors. Profiled with immunoSEQ multiplex PCR; TCRdb holds only in-frame clones, not every one. The profile shows about 130,000 clones, just under 75% of them singletons. The sample taken for sequencing was PBMCs. These receptors originate from a man aged 40-55 years in good health and CMV-seropositive. Both conserved end residues are part of each CDR3. The order of the fields is clone size, V gene, J gene, CDR3 protein. Clone size is shown for a subset of rows, as once, few, many or a class of expanded clone.

size: -; V: TRBV6-1; J: TRBJ2-2; CDR3: CASSNGLAVTGELFF
size: -; V: TRBV18; J: TRBJ2-7; CDR3: CASSRGTGDKNEQYF
size: few; V: TRBV6-5; J: TRBJ1-5; CDR3: CASSFGTGRHQPQHF
size: -; V: TRBV6-5; J: TRBJ1-1; CDR3: CASRVGGGTEAFF
size: -; V: TRBV2; J: TRBJ2-5; CDR3: CASSPDSTHQETQYF
size: -; V: TRBV9; J: TRBJ2-6; CDR3: CASSAPGHGSGANVLTF
size: -; V: TRBV30; J: TRBJ1-5; CDR3: CAWSGDRGTGQPQHF
size: once; V: TRBV30; J: TRBJ1-1; CDR3: CAWRFSGISMNTEAFF
size: medium-sized; V: TRBV19; J: TRBJ2-7; CDR3: CASSIGGASYEQYF
size: few; V: TRBV6-5; J: TRBJ2-5; CDR3: CASTTGVETQYF
size: -; V: TRBV2; J: TRBJ2-4; CDR3: CASSEASGEKNIQYF
size: -; V: TRBV6-1; J: TRBJ2-2; CDR3: CASRPDRANTGELFF
size: -; V: TRBV28; J: TRBJ2-7; CDR3: CASSSTAYEQYF
size: -; V: TRBV27; J: TRBJ2-3; CDR3: CASLSKGPGLAGGPVVADTQYF
size: few; V: TRBV28; J: TRBJ1-5; CDR3: CASSYQDRGRGQPQHF
size: -; V: TRBV2; J: TRBJ1-2; CDR3: CASTEKGNLYGYTF
size: -; V: TRBV11-2; J: TRBJ2-7; CDR3: CASSPGQGSYEQYF
size: -; V: TRBV11-2; J: TRBJ1-3; CDR3: CASSFWTGGNTIYF
size: -; V: TRBV18; J: TRBJ2-7; CDR3: CASSPGGGAINEQYF
size: few; V: TRBV19; J: TRBJ2-2; CDR3: CASEGTREYTGELFF
size: -; V: TRBV11-2; J: TRBJ2-2; CDR3: CASSSRTGGYGGELFF
size: few; V: TRBV6-5; J: TRBJ2-6; CDR3: CAVQGSGGANVLTF
size: once; V: TRBV6-1; J: TRBJ2-7; CDR3: CASSVRTGYTYEQYF
size: -; V: TRBV27; J: TRBJ2-7; CDR3: CASSPLIVLEYF
size: -; V: TRBV14; J: TRBJ1-1; CDR3: CASSQGGGYTEAFF
size: -; V: TRBV5-1; J: TRBJ2-3; CDR3: CASSLGVGVRGDTQYF
size: -; V: TRBV10-3; J: TRBJ2-3; CDR3: CAISEFASGRERDTQYF
size: -; V: TRBV2; J: TRBJ1-3; CDR3: CASSTGKGNTIYF
size: -; V: TRBV7-2; J: TRBJ2-3; CDR3: CASSSSVDTQYF
size: few; V: TRBV19; J: TRBJ2-4; CDR3: CASTPNSGGVARKNIQYF
size: -; V: TRBV7-2; J: TRBJ2-7; CDR3: CASSLSVRGPYEQYF
size: -; V: TRBV6-4; J: TRBJ2-3; CDR3: CASSAHPGEEQYF
size: few; V: TRBV18; J: TRBJ2-3; CDR3: CASSPPFQASTDTQYF
size: -; V: TRBV7-2; J: TRBJ2-1; CDR3: CASSLGPQGANEQFF
size: -; V: TRBV7-9; J: TRBJ2-1; CDR3: CASSPPGGRAYNEQFF